This T cell receptor (beta chain) was profiled in a study of blood T cell repertoires in COVID-19. Study information: COVID-19 samples, acute and convalescent, were from the United States, Italy and Spain.

The CDR3 has 15 residues. V lost 4 bases to trimming and J lost 5 bases; unmatched junction nucleotides: 4. The germline gives CDR1 SGHVS, CDR2 FNYEAQ. Produced via immunoSEQ multiplex PCR; TCRdb's table is partial and in-frame only. The data show 250,000 to 350,000 clones, with 89% seen just once and roughly 0.96% held by the top ten. This chain uses TRBV7-6 with TRBJ2-5, with 13 bases aligning to TRBD2. The sequence was obtained from a woman in her 40s who had recovered from COVID-19. The source material was peripheral blood. CDR3 region: CASSWTSGRGETQYF. CDR3 DNA sequence: TGTGCCAGCAGCTGGACTAGCGGGAGAGGGGAGACCCAGTACTTC.